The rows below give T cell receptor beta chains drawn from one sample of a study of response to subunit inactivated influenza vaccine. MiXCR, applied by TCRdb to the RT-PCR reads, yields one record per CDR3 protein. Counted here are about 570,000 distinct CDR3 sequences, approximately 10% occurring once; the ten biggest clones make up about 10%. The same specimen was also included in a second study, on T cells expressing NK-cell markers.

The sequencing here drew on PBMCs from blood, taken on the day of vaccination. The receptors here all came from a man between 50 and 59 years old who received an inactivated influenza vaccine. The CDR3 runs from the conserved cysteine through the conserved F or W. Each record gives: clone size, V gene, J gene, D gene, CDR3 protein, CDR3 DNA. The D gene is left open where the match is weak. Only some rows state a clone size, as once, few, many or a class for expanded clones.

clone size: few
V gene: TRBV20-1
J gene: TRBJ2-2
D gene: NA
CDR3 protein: CSARPGTNTGELFF
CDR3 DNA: TGCAGTGCTCGACCGGGTACGAACACCGGGGAGCTGTTTTTT

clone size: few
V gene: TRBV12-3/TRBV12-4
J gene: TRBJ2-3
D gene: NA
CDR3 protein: CASSWGTPSGTQYF
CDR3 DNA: TGTGCCAGCAGTTGGGGGACCCCCTCCGGTACGCAGTATTTT

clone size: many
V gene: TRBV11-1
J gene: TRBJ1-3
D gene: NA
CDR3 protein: CASSLGGAALSPGNTIYF
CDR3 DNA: TGTGCCAGCAGCTTAGGTGGGGCAGCGTTGAGTCCTGGAAACACCATATATTTT

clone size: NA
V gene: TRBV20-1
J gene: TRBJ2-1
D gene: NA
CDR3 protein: CSVLGGSGYNEQFF
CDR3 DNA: TGCAGTGTTCTCGGCGGTAGTGGATACAATGAGCAGTTCTTC

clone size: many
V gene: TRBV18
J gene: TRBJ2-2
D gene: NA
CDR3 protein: CASSPERNTGELFF
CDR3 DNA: TGTGCCAGCTCACCAGAGAGAAACACCGGGGAGCTGTTTTTT

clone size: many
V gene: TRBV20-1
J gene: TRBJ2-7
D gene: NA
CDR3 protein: CSAAPRADYEQYF
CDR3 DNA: TGCAGTGCGGCCCCCAGGGCCGACTACGAGCAGTACTTC

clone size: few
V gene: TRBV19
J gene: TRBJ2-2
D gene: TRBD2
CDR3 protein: CASSIFRGGAGELFF
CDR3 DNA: TGTGCCAGTAGTATTTTTAGGGGAGGGGCCGGGGAGCTGTTTTTT

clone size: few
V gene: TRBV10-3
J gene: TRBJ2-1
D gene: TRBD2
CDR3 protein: CAISGTSGLYNEQFF
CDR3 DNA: TGTGCCATCAGTGGGACTAGCGGTCTCTACAATGAGCAGTTCTTC

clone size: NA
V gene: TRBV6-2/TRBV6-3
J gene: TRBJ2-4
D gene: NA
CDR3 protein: CASSPPAGWVQYF
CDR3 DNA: TGTGCCAGCAGTCCACCTGCAGGGTGGGTTCAGTACTTC

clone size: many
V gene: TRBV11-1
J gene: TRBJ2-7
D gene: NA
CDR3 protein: CASSFAGSSYEQYF
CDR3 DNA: TGTGCCAGCAGCTTCGCGGGATCCTCCTACGAGCAGTACTTC

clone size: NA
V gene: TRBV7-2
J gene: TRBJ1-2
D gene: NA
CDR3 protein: CASSPRQWGYGYTF
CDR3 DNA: TGTGCCAGCAGCCCACGACAATGGGGTTATGGCTACACCTTC

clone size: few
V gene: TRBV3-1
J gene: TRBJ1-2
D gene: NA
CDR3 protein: CASSQGTVLYGYTF
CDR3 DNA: TGTGCCAGCAGCCAGGGAACAGTCCTCTATGGCTACACCTTC

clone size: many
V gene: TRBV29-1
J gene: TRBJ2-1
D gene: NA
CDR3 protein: CSVGPEQFF
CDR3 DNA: TGCAGCGTTGGGCCTGAGCAGTTCTTC

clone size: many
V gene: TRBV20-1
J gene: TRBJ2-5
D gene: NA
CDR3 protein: CSARDRPGRETQYF
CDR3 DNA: TGCAGTGCTAGAGATCGGCCGGGGCGGGAGACCCAGTACTTC

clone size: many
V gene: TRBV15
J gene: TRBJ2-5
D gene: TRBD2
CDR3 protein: CATSSRGGGETQYF
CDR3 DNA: TGTGCCACCAGCAGCCGGGGGGGTGGGGAGACCCAGTACTTC

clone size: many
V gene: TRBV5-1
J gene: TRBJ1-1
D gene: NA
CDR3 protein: CASSRVGTEAFF
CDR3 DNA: TGTGCCAGCAGCCGTGTAGGCACTGAAGCTTTCTTT

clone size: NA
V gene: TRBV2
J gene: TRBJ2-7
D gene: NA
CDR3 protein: CASNRPRDGNYEQYF
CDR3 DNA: TGTGCCAGCAACAGACCCCGGGACGGTAACTACGAGCAGTACTTC

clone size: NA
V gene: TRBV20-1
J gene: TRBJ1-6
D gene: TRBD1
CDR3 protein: CSAKLDRLSSYNSPLHF
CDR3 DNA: TGCAGTGCTAAGCTGGACAGGCTGAGCTCCTATAATTCACCCCTCCACTTT

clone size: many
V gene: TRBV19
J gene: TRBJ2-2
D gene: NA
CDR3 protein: CASSAGTNTGELFF
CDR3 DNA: TGTGCCAGTAGCGCAGGGACGAACACCGGGGAGCTGTTTTTT

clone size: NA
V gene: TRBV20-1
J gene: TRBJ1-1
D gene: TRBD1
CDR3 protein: CSATYRGRMNTEAFF
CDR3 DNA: TGCAGTGCTACTTACAGGGGGCGGATGAACACTGAAGCTTTCTTT

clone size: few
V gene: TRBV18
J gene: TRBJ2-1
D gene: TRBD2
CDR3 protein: CASSPRTSGNEFF
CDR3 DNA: TGTGCCAGCTCACCACGGACTAGCGGGAACGAGTTCTTC

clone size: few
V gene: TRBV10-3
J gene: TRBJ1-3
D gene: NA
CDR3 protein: CAISAPSGNTIYF
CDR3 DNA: TGTGCCATCAGTGCGCCCTCTGGAAACACCATATATTTT

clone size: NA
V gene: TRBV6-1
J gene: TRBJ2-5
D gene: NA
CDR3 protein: CASRSRGDRQETQYF
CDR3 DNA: TGTGCCAGCAGAAGTAGGGGGGACCGGCAAGAGACCCAGTACTTC

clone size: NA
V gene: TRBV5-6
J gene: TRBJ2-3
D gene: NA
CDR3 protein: CASSPVAENTDTQYF
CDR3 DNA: TGTGCCAGCAGCCCCGTCGCCGAAAACACAGATACGCAGTATTTT

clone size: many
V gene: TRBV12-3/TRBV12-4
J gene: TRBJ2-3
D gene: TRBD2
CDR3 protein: CASSGLAGGPTDTQYF
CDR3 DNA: TGTGCCAGCAGTGGACTAGCGGGGGGGCCCACAGATACGCAGTATTTT

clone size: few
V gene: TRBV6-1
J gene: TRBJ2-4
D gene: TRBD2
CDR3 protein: CASRKKGVAGLAKNIQYF
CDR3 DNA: TGTGCCAGCAGGAAAAAAGGGGTAGCGGGACTAGCCAAAAACATTCAGTACTTC

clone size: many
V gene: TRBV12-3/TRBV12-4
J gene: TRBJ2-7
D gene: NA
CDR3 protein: CASSPGPVYEQYF
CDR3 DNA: TGTGCCAGCAGCCCTGGTCCAGTCTACGAGCAGTACTTC

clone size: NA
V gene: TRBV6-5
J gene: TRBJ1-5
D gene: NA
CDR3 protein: CASSYSSRGDQPQHF
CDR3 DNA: TGTGCCAGCAGTTACTCGAGTAGGGGGGATCAGCCCCAGCATTTT

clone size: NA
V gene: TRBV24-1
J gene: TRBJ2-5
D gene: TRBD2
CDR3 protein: CATSDLTSGGETQYF
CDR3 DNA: TGTGCCACCAGTGACCTGACTAGCGGAGGGGAGACCCAGTACTTC

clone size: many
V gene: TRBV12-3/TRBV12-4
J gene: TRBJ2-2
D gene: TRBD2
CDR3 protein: CASLLASTGELFF
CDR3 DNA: TGTGCCAGCTTACTAGCGTCCACCGGGGAGCTGTTTTTT

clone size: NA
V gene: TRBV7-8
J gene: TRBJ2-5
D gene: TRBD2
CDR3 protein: CASSSSELAGEETQYF
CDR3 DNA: TGTGCCAGCAGCTCCTCCGAACTAGCGGGGGAAGAGACCCAGTACTTC

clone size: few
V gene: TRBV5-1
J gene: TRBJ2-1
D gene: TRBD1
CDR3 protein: CASSLGLHYRWTGVSYNEQFF
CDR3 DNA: TGCGCCAGCAGCCTAGGCCTACACTATAGATGGACAGGCGTCTCCTACAATGAGCAGTTCTTC